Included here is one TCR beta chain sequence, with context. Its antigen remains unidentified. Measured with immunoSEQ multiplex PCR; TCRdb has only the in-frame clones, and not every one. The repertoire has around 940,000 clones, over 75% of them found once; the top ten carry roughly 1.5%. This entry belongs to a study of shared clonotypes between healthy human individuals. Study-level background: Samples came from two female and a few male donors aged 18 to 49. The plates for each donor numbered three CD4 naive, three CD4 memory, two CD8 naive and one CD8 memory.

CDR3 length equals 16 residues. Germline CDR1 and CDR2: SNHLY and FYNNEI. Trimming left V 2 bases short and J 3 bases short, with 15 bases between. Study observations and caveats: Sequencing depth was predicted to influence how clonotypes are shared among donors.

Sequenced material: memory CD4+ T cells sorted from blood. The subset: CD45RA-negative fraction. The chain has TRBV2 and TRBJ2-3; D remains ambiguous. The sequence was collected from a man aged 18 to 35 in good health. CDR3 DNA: TGTGCCAGCAGTGAAAGGGCTAGATCTTTAACAGATACGCAGTATTTT. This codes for CASSERARSLTDTQYF. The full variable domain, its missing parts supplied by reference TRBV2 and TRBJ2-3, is EPEVTQTPSHQVTQMGQEVILRCVPISNHLYFYWYRQILGQKVEFLVSFYNNEISEKSEIFDDQFSVERPDGSNFTLKIRSTKLEDSAMYFCASSERARSLTDTQYFGPGTRLTVL.